This T cell receptor beta chain appears in the sequencing data of a study of cytomegalovirus exposure and HLA in healthy donors. This clone was observed a handful of times. The antigen remains undetermined. These donors counted as nominally healthy when sampled, but unrecorded immune exposures were likely. Researchers ran the PCR with 60 Vbeta and 13 Jbeta primers. Assay: immunoSEQ multiplex PCR; the TCRdb copy retains only in-frame clones and omits some. The sample includes about 130,000 clones, about four fifths of them seen just once. Germline V CDR1 and CDR2: MNHEY, SMNVEV (reference sequence). The CDR3 consists of 11 residues. V lost 2 bases to trimming and J lost 7 bases, with 5 bases between them. The study's findings and limits: Within a later analysis, the majority of CMV-associated TCR beta chains appeared HLA-restricted. A further, later analysis showed that HLA-associated TCR beta chains (compared with equally common others) were more clonally expanded.

Sequenced sample: PBMCs. The chain combines TRBV27 with TRBJ1-1; D is unclear. The clonotype originates from a man aged 40-49 years in good health and CMV-seronegative. CDR3 DNA sequence: TGTGCCAGCAGTTTAGGGAGTGAAGCTTTCTTT. Protein sequence: CASSLGSEAFF.